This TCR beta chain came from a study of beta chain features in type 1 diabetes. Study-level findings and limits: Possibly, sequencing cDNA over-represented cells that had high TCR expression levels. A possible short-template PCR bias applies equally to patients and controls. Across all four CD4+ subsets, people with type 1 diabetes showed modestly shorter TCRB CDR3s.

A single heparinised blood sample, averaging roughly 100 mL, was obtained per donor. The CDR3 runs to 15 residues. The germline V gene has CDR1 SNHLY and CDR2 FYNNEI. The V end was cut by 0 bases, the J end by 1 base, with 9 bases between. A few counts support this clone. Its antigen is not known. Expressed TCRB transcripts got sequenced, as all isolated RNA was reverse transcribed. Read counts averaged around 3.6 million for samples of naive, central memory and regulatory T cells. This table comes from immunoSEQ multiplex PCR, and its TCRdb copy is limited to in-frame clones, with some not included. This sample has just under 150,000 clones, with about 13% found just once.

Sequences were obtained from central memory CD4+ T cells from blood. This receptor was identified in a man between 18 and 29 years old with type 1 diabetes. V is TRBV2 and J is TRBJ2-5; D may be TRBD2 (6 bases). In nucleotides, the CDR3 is TGTGCCAGCAGTGAAGCGCTGGGGGGCCAAGAGACCCAGTACTTC. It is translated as CASSEALGGQETQYF.